This TCR beta chain was captured in a study of T-cell reconstitution after alpha-beta-depleted transplantation in children (TCRdb year 2016). Regarding the complete study: The study quantitatively tracked T-cell immune reconstitution after TCRalphabeta/CD19-depleted allogeneic hematopoietic cell transplantation in children using TCR repertoire profiling.

The cysteine opens and the phenylalanine closes a CDR3 of 14 amino acids. CDR3 DNA only is kept here, 42 bases in frame from base 1. Based on the germline V gene (reference sequence), the CDR1 and CDR2 sequences are DFQATT and SNEGSKA. V has 3 bases trimmed and J has 4 bases trimmed; junction bases matching no gene number 8. In its sample, this clonotype was seen many times. Its target antigen remains unknown. The input lacks base qualities; no much larger clone sits a single base away. Preparation of the library involved PCR. Sequenced on an Illumina HiSeq 2500. TCR library preparation used molecular barcoding, with unique molecular identifiers applied to normalize quantification of the TCRbeta repertoire. The raw public data were reprocessed by TCRdb itself: fastp quality trimming at Q25, MiXCR clonotype calling, in-frame beta chains only. Each entry merges the rows of one CDR3 protein and shows their most common DNA and genes. The sample table holds 90,000 to 95,000 distinct CDR3 sequences, of which 9.5% to 15% were seen once. The top ten clonotypes cover about 15% of the sample.

The chain uses TRBV20-1 and TRBJ1-2, with 7 middle bases fitting TRBD1. Sample: PBMCs from the stem cell graft donor, taken from the stem cell graft. This receptor was obtained from a human donor who donated a stem cell graft to a child with inherited bone marrow failure. The nucleotide sequence is TGCAGTGCTAGGGACAGGATGGGGGTCTATGGCTACACCTTC. Translated, it reads CSARDRMGVYGYTF.